This T cell receptor (beta chain) appears in the sequencing data of a study of blood T cell repertoires in COVID-19. Across the whole study: Acute-phase and convalescent COVID-19 samples originated in the United States, Italy and Spain. From T cells, B-cell-depleted T cells, or PBMCs came the material, which was cDNA or gDNA.

V lost 0 bases to trimming and J lost 2 bases; unmatched junction nucleotides: 3. There are 16 residues in the CDR3. Germline CDR1 SEHNR, CDR2 FQNEAQ (reference sequence). Authors' analysis steps: For nucleated cells, counts were estimated from reference gene primer amplification. Method: immunoSEQ multiplex PCR; TCRdb's copy keeps in-frame clones and lacks some. The V and J calls and clone size were taken over from that table, and D and trimming were inferred from the DNA. The sample shows approximately 150,000 clones, 80% to 90% of them seen only once. The clonotype comes from an elderly man with acute or convalescent COVID-19. The chain carries TRBV7-9 and TRBJ2-1; 8 bases are a match to TRBD2. Sequenced: peripheral blood. CDR3 in amino acids: CASSLALAGPYNEQFF. The CDR3 nucleotides read TGTGCCAGCAGCTTAGCGCTAGCGGGCCCCTACAATGAGCAGTTCTTC.